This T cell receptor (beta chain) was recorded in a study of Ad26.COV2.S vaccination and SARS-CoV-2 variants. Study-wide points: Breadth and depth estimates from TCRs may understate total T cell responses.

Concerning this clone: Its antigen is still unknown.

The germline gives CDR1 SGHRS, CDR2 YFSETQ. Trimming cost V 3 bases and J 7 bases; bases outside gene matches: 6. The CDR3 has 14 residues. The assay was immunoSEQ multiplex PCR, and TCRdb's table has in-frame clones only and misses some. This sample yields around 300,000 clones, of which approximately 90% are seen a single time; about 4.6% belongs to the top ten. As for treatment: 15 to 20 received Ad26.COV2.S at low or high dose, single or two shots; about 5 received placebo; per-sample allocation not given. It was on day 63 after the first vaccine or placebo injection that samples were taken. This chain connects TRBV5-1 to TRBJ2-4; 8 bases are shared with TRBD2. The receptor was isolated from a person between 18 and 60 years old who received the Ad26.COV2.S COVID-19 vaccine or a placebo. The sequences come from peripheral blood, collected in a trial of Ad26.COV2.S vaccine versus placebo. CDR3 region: CASSWAGGGNIQYF. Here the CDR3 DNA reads TGCGCCAGCAGCTGGGCGGGAGGAGGCAACATTCAGTACTTC.